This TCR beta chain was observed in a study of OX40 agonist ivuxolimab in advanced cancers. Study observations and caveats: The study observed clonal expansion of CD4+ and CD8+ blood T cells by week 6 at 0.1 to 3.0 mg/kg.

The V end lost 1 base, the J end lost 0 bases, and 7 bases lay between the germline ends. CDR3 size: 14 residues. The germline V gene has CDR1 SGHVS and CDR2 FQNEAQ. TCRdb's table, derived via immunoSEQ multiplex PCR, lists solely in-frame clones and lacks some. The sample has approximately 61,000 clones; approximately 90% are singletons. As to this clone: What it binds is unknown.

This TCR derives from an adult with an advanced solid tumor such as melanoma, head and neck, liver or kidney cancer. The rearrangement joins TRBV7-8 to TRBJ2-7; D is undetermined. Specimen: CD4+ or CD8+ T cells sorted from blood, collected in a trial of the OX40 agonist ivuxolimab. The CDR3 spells CASSLDSRSYEQYF. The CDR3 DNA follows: TGTGCCAGCAGCTTAGACAGCCGCTCCTACGAGCAGTACTTC. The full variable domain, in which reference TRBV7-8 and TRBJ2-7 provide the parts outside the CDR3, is GAGVSQSPRYKVAKRGQDVALRCDPISGHVSLFWYQQALGQGPEFLTYFQNEAQLDKSGLPSDRFFAERPEGSVSTLKIQRTQQEDSAVYLCASSLDSRSYEQYFGPGTRLTVT.